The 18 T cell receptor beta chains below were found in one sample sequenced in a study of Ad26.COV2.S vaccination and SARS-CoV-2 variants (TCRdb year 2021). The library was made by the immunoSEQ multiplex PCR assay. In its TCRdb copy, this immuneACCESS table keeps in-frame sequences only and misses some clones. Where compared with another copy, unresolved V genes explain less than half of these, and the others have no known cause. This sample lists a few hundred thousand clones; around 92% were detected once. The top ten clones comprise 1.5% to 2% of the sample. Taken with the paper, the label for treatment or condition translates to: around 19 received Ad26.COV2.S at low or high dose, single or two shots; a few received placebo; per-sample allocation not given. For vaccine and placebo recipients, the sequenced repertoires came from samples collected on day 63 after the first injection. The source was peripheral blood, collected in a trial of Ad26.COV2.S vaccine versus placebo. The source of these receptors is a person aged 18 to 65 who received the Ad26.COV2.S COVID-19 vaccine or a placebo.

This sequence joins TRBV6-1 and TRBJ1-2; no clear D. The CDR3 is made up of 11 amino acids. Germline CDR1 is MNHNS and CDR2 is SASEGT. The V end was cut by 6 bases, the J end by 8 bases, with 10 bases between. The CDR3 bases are TGTGCCAGCAGCCAGGCGTTGGGCTACACCTTC. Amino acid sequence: CASSQALGYTF.

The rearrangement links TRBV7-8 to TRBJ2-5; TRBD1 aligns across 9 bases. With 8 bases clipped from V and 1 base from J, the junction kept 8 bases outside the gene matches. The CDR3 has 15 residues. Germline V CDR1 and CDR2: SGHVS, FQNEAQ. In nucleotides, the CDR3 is TGTGCCAGCCCCGAGCCGGGACAGGGCCAAGAGACCCAGTACTTC. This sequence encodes CASPEPGQGQETQYF. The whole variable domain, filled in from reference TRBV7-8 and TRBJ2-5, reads GAGVSQSPRYKVAKRGQDVALRCDPISGHVSLFWYQQALGQGPEFLTYFQNEAQLDKSGLPSDRFFAERPEGSVSTLKIQRTQQEDSAVYLCASPEPGQGQETQYFGPGTRLLVL.

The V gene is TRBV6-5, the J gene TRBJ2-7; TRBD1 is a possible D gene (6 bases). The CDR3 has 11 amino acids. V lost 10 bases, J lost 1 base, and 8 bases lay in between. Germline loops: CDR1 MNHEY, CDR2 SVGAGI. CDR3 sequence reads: CATTGSYEQYF. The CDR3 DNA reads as TGTGCCACCACAGGGTCCTACGAGCAGTACTTC.

The CDR3 DNA reads TGTGCCAGCAGCTTTGAGGAGGGGTATGGCTACACCTTC. Protein: CASSFEEGYGYTF. V and J are TRBV11-3 and TRBJ1-2; D perhaps matches TRBD1 (5 bases). Germline lookup yields CDR1 SGHNT and CDR2 YENEEA. The V end lost 3 bases, the J end lost 5 bases, and 10 bases lay between the germline ends. The CDR3 is made up of 13 amino acids. The entire variable domain, with the rest obtained from reference TRBV11-3 and TRBJ1-2, is as follows: EAGVVQSPRYKIIEKKQPVAFWCNPISGHNTLYWYLQNLGQGPELLIRYENEEAVDDSQLPKDRFSAERLKGVDSTLKIQPAELGDSAVYLCASSFEEGYGYTFGSGTRLTVV.

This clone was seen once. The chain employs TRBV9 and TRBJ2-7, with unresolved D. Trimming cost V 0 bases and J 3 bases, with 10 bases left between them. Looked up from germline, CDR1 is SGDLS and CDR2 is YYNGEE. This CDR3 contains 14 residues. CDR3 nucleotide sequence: TGTGCCAGCAGCGTAGACGGTTCTCTCTACGAGCAGTACTTC. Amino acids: CASSVDGSLYEQYF.

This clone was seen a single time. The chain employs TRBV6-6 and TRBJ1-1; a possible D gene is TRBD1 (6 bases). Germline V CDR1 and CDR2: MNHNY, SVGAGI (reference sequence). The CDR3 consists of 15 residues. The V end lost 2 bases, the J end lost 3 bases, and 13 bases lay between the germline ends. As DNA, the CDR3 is TGTGCCAGCAGTTACGGGGGGAACAGGGACACTGAAGCTTTCTTT. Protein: CASSYGGNRDTEAFF.

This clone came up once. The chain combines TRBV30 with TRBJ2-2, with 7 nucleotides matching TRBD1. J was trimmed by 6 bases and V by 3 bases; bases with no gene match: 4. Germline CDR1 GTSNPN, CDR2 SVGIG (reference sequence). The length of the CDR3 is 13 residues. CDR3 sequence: CAWSEGAAGELFF. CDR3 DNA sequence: TGTGCCTGGAGCGAGGGGGCAGCCGGGGAGCTGTTTTTT.

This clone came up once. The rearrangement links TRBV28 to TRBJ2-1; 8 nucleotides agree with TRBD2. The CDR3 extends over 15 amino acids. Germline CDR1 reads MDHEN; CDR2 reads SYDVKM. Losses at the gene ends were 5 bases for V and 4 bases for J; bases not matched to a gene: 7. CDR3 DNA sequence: TGTGCCAGCAGTACGGGACTAGGCGAGTACAATGAGCAGTTCTTC. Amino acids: CASSTGLGEYNEQFF.

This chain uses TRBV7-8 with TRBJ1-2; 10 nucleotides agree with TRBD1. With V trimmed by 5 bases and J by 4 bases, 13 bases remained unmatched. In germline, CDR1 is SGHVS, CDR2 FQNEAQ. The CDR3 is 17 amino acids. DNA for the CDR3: TGTGCCAGCAGCAATCACCGATGGACAGGGGGGGGCTATGGCTACACCTTC. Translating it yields CASSNHRWTGGGYGYTF.

CDR3 coding DNA: TGCGCCAGCAGCTTGGACGGGAGGGCCGCTGAAGCTTTCTTT. Encoded protein: CASSLDGRAAEAFF. This chain connects TRBV5-1 to TRBJ1-1; D is ambiguous. Trimming took 0 bases from V and 6 from J, leaving 12 bases between them. CDR3 length: 14 amino acids. Germline-derived CDR1 and CDR2 are SGHRS and YFSETQ.

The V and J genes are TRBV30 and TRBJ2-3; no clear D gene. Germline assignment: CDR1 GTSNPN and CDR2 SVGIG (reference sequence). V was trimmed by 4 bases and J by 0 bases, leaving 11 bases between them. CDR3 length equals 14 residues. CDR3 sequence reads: CAWNQGYSTDTQYF. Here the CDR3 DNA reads TGTGCCTGGAACCAAGGGTATAGCACAGATACGCAGTATTTT.

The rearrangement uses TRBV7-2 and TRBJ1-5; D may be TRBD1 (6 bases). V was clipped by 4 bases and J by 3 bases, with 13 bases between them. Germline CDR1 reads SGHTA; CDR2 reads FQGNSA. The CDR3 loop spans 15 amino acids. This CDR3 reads CASSYDDRHNQPQHF. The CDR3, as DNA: TGTGCCAGCAGCTATGATGACAGGCACAATCAGCCCCAGCATTTT.

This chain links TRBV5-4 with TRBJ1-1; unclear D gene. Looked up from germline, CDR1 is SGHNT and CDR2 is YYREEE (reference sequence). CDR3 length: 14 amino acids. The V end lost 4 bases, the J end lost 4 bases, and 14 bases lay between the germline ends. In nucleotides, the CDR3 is TGTGCCAGCAGCCGGGGTACGGGGAGCACTGAAGCTTTCTTT. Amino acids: CASSRGTGSTEAFF.

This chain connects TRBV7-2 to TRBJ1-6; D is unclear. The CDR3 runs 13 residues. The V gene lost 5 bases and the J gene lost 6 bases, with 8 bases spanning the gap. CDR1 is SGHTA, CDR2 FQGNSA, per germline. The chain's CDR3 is CASSVGSNSPLHF. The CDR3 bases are TGTGCCAGCAGCGTCGGGTCTAATTCACCCCTCCACTTT.

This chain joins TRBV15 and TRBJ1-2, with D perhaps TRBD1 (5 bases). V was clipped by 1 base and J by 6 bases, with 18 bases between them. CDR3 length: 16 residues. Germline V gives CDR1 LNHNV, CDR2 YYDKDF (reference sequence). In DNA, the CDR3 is TGTGCCACCAGCAGAGGGGGCGTCGGGGCCTTTGATGGCTACACCTTC. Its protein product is CATSRGGVGAFDGYTF.

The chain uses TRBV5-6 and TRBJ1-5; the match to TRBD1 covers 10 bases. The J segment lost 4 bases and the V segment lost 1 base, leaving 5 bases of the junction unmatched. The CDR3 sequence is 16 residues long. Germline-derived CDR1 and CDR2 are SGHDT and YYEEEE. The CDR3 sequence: CASSLSMGQGNQPQHF. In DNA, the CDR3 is TGTGCCAGCAGCTTGAGCATGGGACAGGGGAATCAGCCCCAGCATTTT.

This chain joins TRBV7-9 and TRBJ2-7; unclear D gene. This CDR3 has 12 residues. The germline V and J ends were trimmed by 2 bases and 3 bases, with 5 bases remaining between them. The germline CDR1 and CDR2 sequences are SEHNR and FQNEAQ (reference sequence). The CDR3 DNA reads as TGTGCCAGCAGCTTATGGGGCTACGAGCAGTACTTC. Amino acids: CASSLWGYEQYF.

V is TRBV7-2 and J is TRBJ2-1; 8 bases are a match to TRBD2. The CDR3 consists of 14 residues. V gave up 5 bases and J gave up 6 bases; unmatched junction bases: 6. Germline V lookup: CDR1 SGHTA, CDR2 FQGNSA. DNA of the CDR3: TGTGCCAGCAGCGCCCGGGGGGGCCGCAATGAGCAGTTCTTC. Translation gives CASSARGGRNEQFF.